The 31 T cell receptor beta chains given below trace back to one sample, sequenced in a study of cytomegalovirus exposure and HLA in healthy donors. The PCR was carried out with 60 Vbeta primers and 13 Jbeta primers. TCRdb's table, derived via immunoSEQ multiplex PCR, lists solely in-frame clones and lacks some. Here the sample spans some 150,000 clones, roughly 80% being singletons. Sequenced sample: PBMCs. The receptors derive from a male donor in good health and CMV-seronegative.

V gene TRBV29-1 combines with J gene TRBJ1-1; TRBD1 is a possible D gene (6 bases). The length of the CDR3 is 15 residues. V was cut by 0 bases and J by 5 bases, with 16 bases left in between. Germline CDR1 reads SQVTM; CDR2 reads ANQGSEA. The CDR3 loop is CSVEDRGGAGTEAFF. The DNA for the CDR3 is TGCAGCGTTGAAGATCGGGGGGGCGCAGGAACTGAAGCTTTCTTT.

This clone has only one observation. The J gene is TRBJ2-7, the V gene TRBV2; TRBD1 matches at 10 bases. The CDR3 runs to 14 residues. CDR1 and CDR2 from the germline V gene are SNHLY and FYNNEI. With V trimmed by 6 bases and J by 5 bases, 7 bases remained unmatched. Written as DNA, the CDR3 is TGTGCCAGCAGGGGACAGGGGCCTTGGGACGAGCAGTACTTC. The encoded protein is CASRGQGPWDEQYF.

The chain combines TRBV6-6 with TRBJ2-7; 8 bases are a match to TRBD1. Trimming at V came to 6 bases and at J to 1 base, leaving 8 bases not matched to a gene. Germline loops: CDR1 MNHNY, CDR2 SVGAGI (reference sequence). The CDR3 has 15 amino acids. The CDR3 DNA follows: TGTGCCAGCAGGGCCGGGACAGGCATTTCCTACGAGCAGTACTTC. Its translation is CASRAGTGISYEQYF.

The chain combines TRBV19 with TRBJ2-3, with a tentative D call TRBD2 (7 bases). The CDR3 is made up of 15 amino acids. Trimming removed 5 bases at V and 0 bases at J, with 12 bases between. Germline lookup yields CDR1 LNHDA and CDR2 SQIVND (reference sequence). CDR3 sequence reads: CASSDRGASTDTQYF. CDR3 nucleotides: TGTGCCAGTAGTGATCGGGGGGCTAGCACAGATACGCAGTATTTT.

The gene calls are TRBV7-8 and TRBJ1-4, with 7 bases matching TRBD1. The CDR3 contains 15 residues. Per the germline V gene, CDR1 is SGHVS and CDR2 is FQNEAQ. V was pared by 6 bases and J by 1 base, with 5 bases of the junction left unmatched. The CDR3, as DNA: TGTGCCAGCAGAGCTCCAGGGGGAACTAATGAAAAACTGTTTTTT. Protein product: CASRAPGGTNEKLFF.

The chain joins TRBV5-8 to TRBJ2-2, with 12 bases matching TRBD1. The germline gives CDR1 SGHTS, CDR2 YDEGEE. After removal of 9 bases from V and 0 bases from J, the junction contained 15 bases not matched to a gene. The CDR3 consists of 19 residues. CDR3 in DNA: TGTGCCAACGCGGGACTCCGGGACAGGGGGCCGGCGAACACCGGGGAGCTGTTTTTT. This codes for CANAGLRDRGPANTGELFF.

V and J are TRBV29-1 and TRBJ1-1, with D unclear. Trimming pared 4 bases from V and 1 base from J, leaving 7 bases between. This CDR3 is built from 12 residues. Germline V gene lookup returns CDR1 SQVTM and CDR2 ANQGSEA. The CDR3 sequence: CSVVPENTEAFF. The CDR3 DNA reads TGCAGCGTTGTTCCAGAGAACACTGAAGCTTTCTTT. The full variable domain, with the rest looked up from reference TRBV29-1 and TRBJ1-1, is SAVISQKPSRDICQRGTSLTIQCQVDSQVTMMFWYRQQPGQSLTLIATANQGSEATYESGFVIDKFPISRPNLTFSTLTVSNMSPEDSSIYLCSVVPENTEAFFGQGTRLTVV.

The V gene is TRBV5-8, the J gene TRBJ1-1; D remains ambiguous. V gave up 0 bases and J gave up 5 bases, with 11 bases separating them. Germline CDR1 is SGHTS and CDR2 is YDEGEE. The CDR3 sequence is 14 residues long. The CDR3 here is CASSLAGSRTEAFF. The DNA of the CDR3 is TGTGCCAGCAGCTTGGCGGGGTCGCGAACTGAAGCTTTCTTT.

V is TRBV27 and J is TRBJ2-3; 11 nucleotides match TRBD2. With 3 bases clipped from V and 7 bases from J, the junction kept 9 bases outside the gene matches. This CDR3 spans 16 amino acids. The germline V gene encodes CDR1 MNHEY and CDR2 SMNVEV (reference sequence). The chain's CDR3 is CASSFLDLAGGYTQYF. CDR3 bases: TGTGCCAGCAGTTTCCTAGATCTAGCGGGGGGATATACGCAGTATTTT.

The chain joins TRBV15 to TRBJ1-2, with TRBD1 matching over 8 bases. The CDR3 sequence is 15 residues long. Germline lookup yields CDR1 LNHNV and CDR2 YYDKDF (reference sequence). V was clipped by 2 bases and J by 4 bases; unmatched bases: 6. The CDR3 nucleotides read TGTGCCACCAGCAGACCTCAGGGGGCCACCTATGGCTACACCTTC. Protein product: CATSRPQGATYGYTF.

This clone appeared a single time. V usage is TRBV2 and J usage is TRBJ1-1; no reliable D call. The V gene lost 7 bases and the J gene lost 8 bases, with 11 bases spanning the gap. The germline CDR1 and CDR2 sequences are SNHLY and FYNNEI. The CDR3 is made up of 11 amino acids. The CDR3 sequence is CASNENREAFF. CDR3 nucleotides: TGTGCCAGCAATGAGAACAGAGAAGCTTTCTTT.

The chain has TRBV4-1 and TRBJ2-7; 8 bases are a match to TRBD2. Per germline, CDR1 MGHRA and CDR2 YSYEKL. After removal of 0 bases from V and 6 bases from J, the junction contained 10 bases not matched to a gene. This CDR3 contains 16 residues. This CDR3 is CASSQDGLGGASEQYF. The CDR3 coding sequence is TGCGCCAGCAGCCAAGATGGGCTCGGGGGGGCCTCCGAGCAGTACTTC.

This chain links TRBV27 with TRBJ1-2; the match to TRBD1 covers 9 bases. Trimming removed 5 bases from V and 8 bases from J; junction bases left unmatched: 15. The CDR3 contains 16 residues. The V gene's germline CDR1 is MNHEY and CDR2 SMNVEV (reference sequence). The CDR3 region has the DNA TGTGCCAGCAGTCTCCGATTAAACAGGGGGCTTCGGGGCTACACCTTC. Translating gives CASSLRLNRGLRGYTF.

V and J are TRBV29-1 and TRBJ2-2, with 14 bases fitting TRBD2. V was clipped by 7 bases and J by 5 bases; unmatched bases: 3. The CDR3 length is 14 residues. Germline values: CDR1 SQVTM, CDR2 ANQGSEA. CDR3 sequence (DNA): TGCAGCGCGACTAGCGGGGGGGTGACCGGGGAGCTGTTTTTT. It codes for CSATSGGVTGELFF.

The CDR3, as DNA: TGTGCCAGCAGCTTTTACGGGACAGGCACGACCTACGAGCAGTACTTC. This codes for CASSFYGTGTTYEQYF. The chain uses TRBV5-4 and TRBJ2-7; TRBD1 matches at 8 bases. CDR1 and CDR2 (germline): SGHNT, YYREEE (reference sequence). The CDR3 is 16 residues long. Germline trimming cut 2 bases from V and 2 bases from J; bases unmatched to any gene: 9.

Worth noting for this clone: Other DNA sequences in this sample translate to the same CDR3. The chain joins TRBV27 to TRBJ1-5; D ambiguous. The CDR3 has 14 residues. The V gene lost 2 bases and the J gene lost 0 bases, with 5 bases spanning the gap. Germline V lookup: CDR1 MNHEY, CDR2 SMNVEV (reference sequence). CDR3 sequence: CASSLGGSNQPQHF. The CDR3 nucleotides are TGTGCCAGCAGTTTAGGCGGTAGCAATCAGCCCCAGCATTTT.

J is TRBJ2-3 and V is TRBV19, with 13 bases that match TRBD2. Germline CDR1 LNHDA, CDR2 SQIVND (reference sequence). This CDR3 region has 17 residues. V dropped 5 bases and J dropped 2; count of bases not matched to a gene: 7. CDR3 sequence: CASSARLAGGVTDTQYF. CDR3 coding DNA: TGTGCCAGTAGTGCCAGACTAGCGGGGGGTGTCACAGATACGCAGTATTTT.

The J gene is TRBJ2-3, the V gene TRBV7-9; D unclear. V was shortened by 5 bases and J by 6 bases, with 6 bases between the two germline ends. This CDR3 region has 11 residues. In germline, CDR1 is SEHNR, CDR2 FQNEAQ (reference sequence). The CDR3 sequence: CASSPADTQYF. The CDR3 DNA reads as TGTGCCAGCAGCCCAGCGGATACGCAGTATTTT. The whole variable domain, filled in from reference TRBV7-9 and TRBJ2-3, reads DTGVSQNPRHKITKRGQNVTFRCDPISEHNRLYWYRQTLGQGPEFLTYFQNEAQLEKSRLLSDRFSAERPKGSFSTLEIQRTEQGDSAMYLCASSPADTQYFGPGTRLTVL.

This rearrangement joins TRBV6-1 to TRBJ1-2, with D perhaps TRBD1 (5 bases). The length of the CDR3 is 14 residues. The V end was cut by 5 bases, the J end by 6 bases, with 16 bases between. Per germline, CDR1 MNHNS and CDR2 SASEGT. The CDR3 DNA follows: TGTGCCAGCAGTCAAAGGAGGGGCGAGGATGGCTACACCTTC. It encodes CASSQRRGEDGYTF.

The CDR3 nucleotides read TGTGCCTGGAGCGGTGGACAGGCTAGTCGCTACACCTTC. The encoded protein is CAWSGGQASRYTF. This chain links TRBV30 with TRBJ1-2; TRBD1 aligns across 7 bases. CDR1 and CDR2 from the germline V gene are GTSNPN and SVGIG (reference sequence). CDR3 length: 13 residues. The V segment lost 3 bases and the J segment 9 bases; nucleotides outside the gene matches: 10. The full variable domain, its missing parts supplied by reference TRBV30 and TRBJ1-2, is SQTIHQWPATLVQPVGSPLSLECTVEGTSNPNLYWYRQAAGRGLQLLFYSVGIGQISSEVPQNLSASRPQDRQFILSSKKLLLSDSGFYLCAWSGGQASRYTFGSGTRLTVV.

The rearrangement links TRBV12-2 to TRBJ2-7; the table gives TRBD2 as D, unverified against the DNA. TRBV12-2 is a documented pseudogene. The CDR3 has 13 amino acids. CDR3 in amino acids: CASRPTMNYEQYF. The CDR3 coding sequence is TGTGCAAGTCGCCCTACTATGAACTACGAGCAGTACTTC.

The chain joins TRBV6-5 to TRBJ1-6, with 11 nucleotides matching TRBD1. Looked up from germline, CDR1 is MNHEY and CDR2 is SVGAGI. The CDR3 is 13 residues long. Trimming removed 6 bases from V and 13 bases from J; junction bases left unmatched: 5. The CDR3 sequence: CASRLGQGAPLHF. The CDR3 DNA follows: TGTGCCAGCAGATTAGGACAGGGGGCCCCCCTCCACTTT.

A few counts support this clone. The CDR3 is CASSLGRGDNSPLHF. The DNA for the CDR3 is TGCGCCAGCAGCTTAGGCAGGGGAGATAATTCACCCCTCCACTTT. The V call is TRBV5-1, the J call TRBJ1-6; TRBD1 is a possible D gene (6 bases). The CDR3 totals 15 residues. Germline CDR1 reads SGHRS; CDR2 reads YFSETQ. Trimming cost V 2 bases and J 5 bases, with 11 bases left between them.

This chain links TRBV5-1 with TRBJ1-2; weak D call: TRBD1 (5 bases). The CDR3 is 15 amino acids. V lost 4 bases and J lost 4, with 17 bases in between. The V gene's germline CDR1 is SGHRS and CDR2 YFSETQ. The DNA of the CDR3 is TGCGCCAGCAGCCCCTTCGTGGCAGGGCCCTATGGCTACACCTTC. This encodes CASSPFVAGPYGYTF.

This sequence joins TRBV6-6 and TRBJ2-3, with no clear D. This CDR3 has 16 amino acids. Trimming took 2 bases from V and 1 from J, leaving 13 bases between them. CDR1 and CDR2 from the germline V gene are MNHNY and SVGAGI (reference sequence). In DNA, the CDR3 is TGTGCCAGCAGTTACGGTGAGACATTAGGCACAGATACGCAGTATTTT. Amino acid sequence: CASSYGETLGTDTQYF.

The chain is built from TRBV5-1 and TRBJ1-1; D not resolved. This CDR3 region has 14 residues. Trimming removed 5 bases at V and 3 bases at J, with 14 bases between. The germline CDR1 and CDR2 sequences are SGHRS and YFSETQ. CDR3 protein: CASRIDGSYTEAFF. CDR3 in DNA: TGCGCCAGCAGGATTGATGGCTCATACACTGAAGCTTTCTTT.

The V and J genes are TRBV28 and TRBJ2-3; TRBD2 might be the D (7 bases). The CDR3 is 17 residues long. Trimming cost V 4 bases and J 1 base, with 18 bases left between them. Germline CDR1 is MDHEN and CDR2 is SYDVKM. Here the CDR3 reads CASSSSLGGGRTDTQYF. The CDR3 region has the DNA TGTGCCAGCAGTTCCTCCCTTGGGGGGGGGCGCACAGATACGCAGTATTTT.

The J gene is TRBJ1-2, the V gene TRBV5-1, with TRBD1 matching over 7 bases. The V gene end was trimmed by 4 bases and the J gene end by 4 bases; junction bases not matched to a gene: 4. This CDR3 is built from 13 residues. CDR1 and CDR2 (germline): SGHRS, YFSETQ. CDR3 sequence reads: CASSPGQPYGYTF. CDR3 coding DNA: TGCGCCAGCAGCCCGGGACAGCCCTATGGCTACACCTTC.

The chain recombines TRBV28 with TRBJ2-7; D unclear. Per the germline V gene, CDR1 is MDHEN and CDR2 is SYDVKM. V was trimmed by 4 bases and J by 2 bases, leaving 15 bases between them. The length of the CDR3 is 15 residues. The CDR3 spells CASSSDGGPTYEQYF. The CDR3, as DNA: TGTGCCAGCAGTTCCGATGGCGGCCCTACCTACGAGCAGTACTTC.

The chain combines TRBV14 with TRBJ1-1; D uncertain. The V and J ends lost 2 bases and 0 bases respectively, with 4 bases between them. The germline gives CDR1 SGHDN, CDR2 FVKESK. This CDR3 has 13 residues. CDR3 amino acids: CASSQNMNTEAFF. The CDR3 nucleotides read TGTGCCAGCAGCCAAAATATGAACACTGAAGCTTTCTTT.

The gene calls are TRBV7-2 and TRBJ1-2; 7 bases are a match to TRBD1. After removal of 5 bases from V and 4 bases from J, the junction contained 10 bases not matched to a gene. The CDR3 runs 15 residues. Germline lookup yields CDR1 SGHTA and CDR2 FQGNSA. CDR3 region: CASSLGTAFTYGYTF. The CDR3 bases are TGTGCCAGCAGCCTCGGGACAGCCTTTACCTATGGCTACACCTTC.